These T cell receptor beta chains were read from a single sample in a study of blood T cell repertoires in COVID-19. Some clones are missing from TCRdb's copy, which holds only in-frame ones; the method was immunoSEQ multiplex PCR. The top ten hold approximately 2.9% of the sample, which has some 300,000 clones, approximately 89% seen once. Sequencing was carried out using PBMCs or T cells enriched from blood (not recorded which). The receptor source for this set is a woman between 45 and 65 years old who had been exposed to COVID-19. Each CDR3 is given with its conserved first and last residue. Fields, in order: clone size, V gene, J gene, D gene, CDR3 DNA, CDR3 protein. The D gene is left open where the match is weak. Clone size is shown for a subset of rows, as once, few, many or a class of expanded clone.

clone size: -; V gene: TRBV5-1; J gene: TRBJ1-3; D gene: TRBD1; CDR3 DNA: TGCGCCAGCAGCTTGGAACCCCCGGGACAGACTGGAAACACCATATATTTT; CDR3 protein: CASSLEPPGQTGNTIYF
clone size: -; V gene: TRBV29-1; J gene: TRBJ2-5; D gene: -; CDR3 DNA: TGCAGCGTGGGTGACAGCGAAGAGACCCAGTACTTC; CDR3 protein: CSVGDSEETQYF
clone size: -; V gene: TRBV6-5; J gene: TRBJ1-1; D gene: TRBD1; CDR3 DNA: TGTGCCAGCGGACAGGGAAGGACTGAAGCTTTCTTT; CDR3 protein: CASGQGRTEAFF
clone size: -; V gene: TRBV7-9; J gene: TRBJ1-4; D gene: TRBD1; CDR3 DNA: TGTGCCAGCAGCTTAGTGGGTGACAGGGACCCGAATGAAAAACTGTTTTTT; CDR3 protein: CASSLVGDRDPNEKLFF
clone size: -; V gene: TRBV24-1; J gene: TRBJ2-5; D gene: TRBD1; CDR3 DNA: TGTGCCACCAGTGATTTCGGACAGGGGGCGGGGGAGACCCAGTACTTC; CDR3 protein: CATSDFGQGAGETQYF
clone size: -; V gene: TRBV15; J gene: TRBJ1-3; D gene: -; CDR3 DNA: TGTGCCACCAGCAGAGATTTACACTCTGGAAACACCATATATTTT; CDR3 protein: CATSRDLHSGNTIYF
clone size: -; V gene: TRBV4-1; J gene: TRBJ1-2; D gene: -; CDR3 DNA: TGCGCCAGCAGCCAAGATCGCGGCATGATAGGCTACACCTTC; CDR3 protein: CASSQDRGMIGYTF
clone size: -; V gene: TRBV29-1; J gene: TRBJ1-2; D gene: TRBD1; CDR3 DNA: TGCAGCGCTACCAGGGGGGCCATGGGGTCCCAATCAGGCTACACCTTC; CDR3 protein: CSATRGAMGSQSGYTF
clone size: -; V gene: TRBV3-1/TRBV3-2; J gene: TRBJ1-1; D gene: -; CDR3 DNA: TGTGCCAGCAGCCAAGGGGCGGGCGGGGACACTGAAGCTTTCTTT; CDR3 protein: CASSQGAGGDTEAFF
clone size: -; V gene: TRBV20-1; J gene: TRBJ1-4; D gene: -; CDR3 DNA: TGCAGTGCTAGTGAGGGAGGGGCAACTAATGAAAAACTGTTTTTT; CDR3 protein: CSASEGGATNEKLFF
clone size: -; V gene: TRBV6-5; J gene: TRBJ1-1; D gene: -; CDR3 DNA: TGTGCCAGCAGCTCCACGGTGAACACTGAAGCTTTCTTT; CDR3 protein: CASSSTVNTEAFF
clone size: -; V gene: TRBV6-5; J gene: TRBJ2-5; D gene: -; CDR3 DNA: TGTGCCAGCAGAGCACAGGGATTAGAGACCCAGTACTTC; CDR3 protein: CASRAQGLETQYF
clone size: -; V gene: TRBV28; J gene: TRBJ2-1; D gene: TRBD2; CDR3 DNA: TGTGCCAGCAGTTTGCCCTACGGGTTGGGACTAGACAAATACAATGAGCAGTTCTTC; CDR3 protein: CASSLPYGLGLDKYNEQFF
clone size: -; V gene: TRBV3-1/TRBV3-2; J gene: TRBJ2-4; D gene: -; CDR3 DNA: TGTGCCAGCAGCCAAGATGGAGGGGCCAAAAACATTCAGTACTTC; CDR3 protein: CASSQDGGAKNIQYF
clone size: -; V gene: TRBV5-1; J gene: TRBJ2-1; D gene: TRBD1; CDR3 DNA: TGCGCCAGCCTCCGGGACAGGGGCTTCAATGAGCAGTTCTTC; CDR3 protein: CASLRDRGFNEQFF
clone size: -; V gene: TRBV19; J gene: TRBJ2-2; D gene: -; CDR3 DNA: TGTGCCAGTAGAATCGGGTCGGGGGAGCTGTTTTTT; CDR3 protein: CASRIGSGELFF
clone size: once; V gene: TRBV28; J gene: TRBJ1-1; D gene: -; CDR3 DNA: TGTGCCAGCAGTTTATTTGGGGGGACTGAAGCTTTCTTT; CDR3 protein: CASSLFGGTEAFF
clone size: once; V gene: TRBV19; J gene: TRBJ2-3; D gene: -; CDR3 DNA: TGTGCCAGTAGTATTCGGGGGACAGATACGCAGTATTTT; CDR3 protein: CASSIRGTDTQYF
clone size: -; V gene: TRBV18; J gene: TRBJ2-7; D gene: -; CDR3 DNA: TGTGCCAGCTCACCGTCCGACTCCCGCCCCCAGTACTTC; CDR3 protein: CASSPSDSRPQYF
clone size: -; V gene: TRBV4-1; J gene: TRBJ1-3; D gene: -; CDR3 DNA: TGCGCCAGCAGCCAAGTGCAGGGTGTAAACACCATATATTTT; CDR3 protein: CASSQVQGVNTIYF
clone size: once; V gene: TRBV28; J gene: TRBJ2-2; D gene: TRBD1; CDR3 DNA: TGTGCCAGCAGTTCCACAGGGGTCCTAAACACCGGGGAGCTGTTTTTT; CDR3 protein: CASSSTGVLNTGELFF
clone size: -; V gene: TRBV7-2; J gene: TRBJ1-1; D gene: -; CDR3 DNA: TGTGCCAGCAGCTTACCGACAGCTAACACTGAAGCTTTCTTT; CDR3 protein: CASSLPTANTEAFF